The 13 T cell receptor beta chains listed next were all sequenced from one sample in a study of T cell responses to AZD1222 COVID-19 vaccine. Using immunoSEQ multiplex PCR, the repertoire was profiled, and TCRdb retains in-frame clones only, with some absent. Of 200,000 to 300,000 clones in the sample, 80% to 95% were seen once. This sample comprised peripheral blood, obtained on day 0 of AZD1222 vaccination. Every receptor here comes from an adult in good health.

CDR3 coding DNA: TGTGCCACCAGGGGGGAGGGAGTCACAGATACGCAGTATTTT. Its protein is CATRGEGVTDTQYF. This chain links TRBV24-1 with TRBJ2-3; 7 nucleotides line up with TRBD2. The J segment lost 2 bases and the V segment lost 7 bases, leaving 5 bases of the junction unmatched. The CDR3 has 14 residues. CDR1 and CDR2 (germline): KGHDR, SFDVKD.

The sample holds a few counts of this clone. V usage is TRBV11-3 and J usage is TRBJ2-2; tentative D call: TRBD1 (5 bases). CDR1 is SGHNT and CDR2 is YENEEA in the germline V gene. Deletions cut 3 bases from V and 4 bases from J, with 9 bases between. The CDR3 is 14 residues long. CDR3 sequence (DNA): TGTGCCAGCAGCTTGGGCAGGGCCACCGGGGAGCTGTTTTTT. Translated: CASSLGRATGELFF.

The CDR3 nucleotides are TGTGCCAGCAGCCCCGGAACCTTGAGGGCTTTCTTT. This translates into CASSPGTLRAFF. The rearrangement links TRBV7-2 to TRBJ1-1; no definite D call. This CDR3 is 12 amino acids long. The V end lost 5 bases, the J end lost 11 bases, and 15 bases lay between the germline ends. Germline V gene lookup returns CDR1 SGHTA and CDR2 FQGNSA.

The chain uses TRBV5-1 and TRBJ1-3; 8 nucleotides align to TRBD1. Per germline, CDR1 SGHRS and CDR2 YFSETQ. The CDR3 spans 16 residues. V shed 0 bases, J shed 2 bases, and the junction held 4 bases outside the gene matches. In nucleotides, the CDR3 is TGCGCCAGCAGCTTGGCTCCGGACAGGGCTGGAAACACCATATATTTT. Translated, it gives CASSLAPDRAGNTIYF.

The gene calls are TRBV28 and TRBJ2-5; D not certain. The CDR3 extends over 14 amino acids. V was shortened by 6 bases and J by 4 bases, with 15 bases between the two germline ends. Germline CDR1 reads MDHEN; CDR2 reads SYDVKM. For the CDR3, the DNA is TGTGCCAGCAGCCAGACCCCGAAGGGAGAGACCCAGTACTTC. Amino acid sequence: CASSQTPKGETQYF.

This clone was seen a handful of times. The rearrangement uses TRBV2 and TRBJ2-5; D is ambiguous. Germline values: CDR1 SNHLY, CDR2 FYNNEI. Deletions cut 3 bases from V and 5 bases from J, with 10 bases between. The CDR3 has 13 amino acids. The CDR3 sequence: CASSDGNGETQYF. CDR3 DNA: TGTGCCAGCAGTGATGGCAACGGGGAGACCCAGTACTTC.

This clone was seen a single time. J is TRBJ2-7 and V is TRBV19; the D is unclear. The CDR3 totals 14 residues. Germline CDR1 and CDR2: LNHDA and SQIVND (reference sequence). Trimming took off 2 bases at V and 3 bases at J, with 11 bases between the two ends. The CDR3 nucleotides are TGTGCCAGTAGTATAAAGGGAAGTTTCTACGAGCAGTACTTC. Its translation: CASSIKGSFYEQYF. The full variable domain, its missing parts supplied by reference TRBV19 and TRBJ2-7, is DGGITQSPKYLFRKEGQNVTLSCEQNLNHDAMYWYRQDPGQGLRLIYYSQIVNDFQKGDIAEGYSVSREKKESFPLTVTSAQKNPTAFYLCASSIKGSFYEQYFGPGTRLTVT.

The chain uses TRBV7-2 and TRBJ1-4; D is perhaps TRBD1 (6 bases). CDR3 length: 17 residues. Germline V gene lookup returns CDR1 SGHTA and CDR2 FQGNSA. Trimming left V 5 bases short and J 1 base short, with 17 bases between. CDR3 sequence reads: CASSPGAGFGTNEKLFF. The CDR3 nucleotides read TGTGCCAGCAGCCCAGGGGCCGGGTTCGGAACTAATGAAAAACTGTTTTTT.

This chain connects TRBV6-5 to TRBJ1-5; D ambiguous. The length of the CDR3 is 14 residues. Germline CDR1 reads MNHEY; CDR2 reads SVGAGI. The V gene lost 6 bases and the J gene lost 3 bases, with 12 bases spanning the gap. The CDR3 protein is CASRTRTFNQPQHF. In DNA, the CDR3 is TGTGCCAGCAGGACACGAACCTTCAATCAGCCCCAGCATTTT.

V and J are TRBV24-1 and TRBJ1-1; D not resolved. V gave up 5 bases and J gave up 0 bases, with 6 bases separating them. Germline V gene data show CDR1 as KGHDR and CDR2 as SFDVKD. This CDR3 has 13 residues. As DNA, the CDR3 is TGTGCCACCAGTGGCGGAATGAACACTGAAGCTTTCTTT. Translation: CATSGGMNTEAFF.

The chain recombines TRBV5-5 with TRBJ1-2; tentative D call: TRBD1 (5 bases). The germline CDR1 and CDR2 sequences are SGHKS and YYEKEE (reference sequence). Between the trimmed V and J ends, which lost 2 bases and 0 bases, there was a span of 14 bases. The CDR3 spans 16 residues. Written as DNA, the CDR3 is TGTGCCAGCAGCTTTCTGGGAGGGGCGTCTAACTATGGCTACACCTTC. This translates into CASSFLGGASNYGYTF.

The chain employs TRBV7-2 and TRBJ1-2; weak D call: TRBD1 (5 bases). The length of the CDR3 is 14 residues. Trimming took 3 bases from V and 0 from J, leaving 8 bases between them. CDR1 is SGHTA, CDR2 FQGNSA, per germline. The CDR3 nucleotides read TGTGCCAGCAGCTTCAAGGGGCCTAACTATGGCTACACCTTC. This encodes CASSFKGPNYGYTF.

This rearrangement joins TRBV3-1 (or the pseudogene TRBV3-2) to TRBJ2-5, with D perhaps given as TRBD1 or TRBD2 (6 bases each). Germline CDR1 reads LGHDT; CDR2 reads YNNKEL (reference sequence). Trimming took off 3 bases at V and 2 bases at J, with 13 bases between the two ends. The CDR3 covers 15 residues. The CDR3 reads CASSHSWGAQETQYF. As DNA, the CDR3 is TGTGCCAGCAGCCACTCCTGGGGGGCTCAAGAGACCCAGTACTTC.